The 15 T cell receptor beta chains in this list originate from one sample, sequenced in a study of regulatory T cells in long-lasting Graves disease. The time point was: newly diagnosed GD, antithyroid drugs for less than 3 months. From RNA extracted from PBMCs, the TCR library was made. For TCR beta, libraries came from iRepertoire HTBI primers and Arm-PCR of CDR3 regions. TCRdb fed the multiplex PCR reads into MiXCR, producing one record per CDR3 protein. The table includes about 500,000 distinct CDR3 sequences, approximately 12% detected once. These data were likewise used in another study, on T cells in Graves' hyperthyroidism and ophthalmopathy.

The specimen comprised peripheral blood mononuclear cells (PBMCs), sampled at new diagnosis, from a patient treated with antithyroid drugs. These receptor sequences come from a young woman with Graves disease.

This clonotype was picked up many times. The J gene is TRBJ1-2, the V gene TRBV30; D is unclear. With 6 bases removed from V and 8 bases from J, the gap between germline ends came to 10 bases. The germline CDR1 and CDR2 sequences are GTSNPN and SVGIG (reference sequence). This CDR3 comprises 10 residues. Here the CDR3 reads CACEVVGYTF. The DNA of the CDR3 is TGTGCCTGTGAGGTCGTCGGCTACACCTTC.

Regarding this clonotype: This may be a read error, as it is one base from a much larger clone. CDR3 amino acids: CASSPFVVGYNEQFF. CDR3 sequence (DNA): TGTGCCAGCAGTCCTTTCGTAGTCGGCTACAATGAGCAGTTCTTC. This rearrangement joins TRBV7-9 to TRBJ2-1; no clear D. Germline CDR1 and CDR2: SEHNR and FQNEAQ (reference sequence). This CDR3 comprises 15 residues. V was shortened by 6 bases and J by 3 bases, with 15 bases between the two germline ends.

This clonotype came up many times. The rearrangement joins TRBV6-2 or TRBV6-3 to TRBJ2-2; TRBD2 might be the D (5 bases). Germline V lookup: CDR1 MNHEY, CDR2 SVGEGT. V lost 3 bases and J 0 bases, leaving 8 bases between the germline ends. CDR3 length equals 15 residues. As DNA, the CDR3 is TGTGCCAGCAGTTATGACTATACGAACACCGGGGAGCTGTTTTTT. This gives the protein CASSYDYTNTGELFF.

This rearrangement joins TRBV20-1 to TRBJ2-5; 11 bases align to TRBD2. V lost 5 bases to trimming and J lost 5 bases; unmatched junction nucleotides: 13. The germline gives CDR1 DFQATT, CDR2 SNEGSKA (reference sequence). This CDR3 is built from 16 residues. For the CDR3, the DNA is TGCAGTGCTCCCAGACTAGCGGGAAGGCCGGTGGAGACCCAGTACTTC. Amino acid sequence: CSAPRLAGRPVETQYF.

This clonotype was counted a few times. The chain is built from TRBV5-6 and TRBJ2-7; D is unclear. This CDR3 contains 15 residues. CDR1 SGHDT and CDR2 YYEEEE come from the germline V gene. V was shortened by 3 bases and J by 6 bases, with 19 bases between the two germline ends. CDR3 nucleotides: TGTGCCAGCAGCTCCCCCCCCCGTGCAAGCCTCGAGCAGTACTTC. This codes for CASSSPPRASLEQYF. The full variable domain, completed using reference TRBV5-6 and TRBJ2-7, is DAGVTQSPTHLIKTRGQQVTLRCSPKSGHDTVSWYQQALGQGPQFIFQYYEEEERQRGNFPDRFSGHQFPNYSSELNVNALLLGDSALYLCASSSPPRASLEQYFGPGTRLTVT.

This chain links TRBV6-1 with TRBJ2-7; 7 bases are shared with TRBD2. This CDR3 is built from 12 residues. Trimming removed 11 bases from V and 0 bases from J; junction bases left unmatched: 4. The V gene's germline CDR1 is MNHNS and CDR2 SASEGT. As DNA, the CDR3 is TGTGCCTGCCGCGGGAGCTCCTACGAGCAGTACTTC. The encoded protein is CACRGSSYEQYF.

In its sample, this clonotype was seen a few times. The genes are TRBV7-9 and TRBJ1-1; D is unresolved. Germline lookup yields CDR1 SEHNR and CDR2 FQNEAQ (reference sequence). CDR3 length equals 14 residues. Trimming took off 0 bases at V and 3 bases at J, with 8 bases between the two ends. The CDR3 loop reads CASSLASSDTEAFF. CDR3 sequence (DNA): TGTGCCAGCAGCTTAGCGTCCTCGGACACTGAAGCTTTCTTT.

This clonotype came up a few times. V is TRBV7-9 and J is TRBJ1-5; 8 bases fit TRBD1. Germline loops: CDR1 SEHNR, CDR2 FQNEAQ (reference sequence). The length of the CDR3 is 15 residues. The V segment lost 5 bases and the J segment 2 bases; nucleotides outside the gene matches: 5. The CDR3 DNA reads TGTGCCAGCAGCCCCCAACAGGGGGGCAATCAGCCCCAGCATTTT. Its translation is CASSPQQGGNQPQHF.

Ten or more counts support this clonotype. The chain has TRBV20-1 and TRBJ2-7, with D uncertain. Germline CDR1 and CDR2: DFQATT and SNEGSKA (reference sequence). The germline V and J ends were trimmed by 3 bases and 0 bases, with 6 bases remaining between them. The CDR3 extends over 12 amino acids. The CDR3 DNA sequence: TGCAGTGCTAGTCAACCCTCCTACGAGCAGTACTTC. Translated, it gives CSASQPSYEQYF.

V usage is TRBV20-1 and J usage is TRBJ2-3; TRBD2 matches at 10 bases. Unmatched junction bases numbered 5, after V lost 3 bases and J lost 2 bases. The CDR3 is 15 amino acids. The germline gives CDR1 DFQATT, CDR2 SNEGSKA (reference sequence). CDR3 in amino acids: CSASGTSGTTDTQYF. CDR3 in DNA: TGCAGTGCTAGCGGTACTAGCGGGACCACAGATACGCAGTATTTT.

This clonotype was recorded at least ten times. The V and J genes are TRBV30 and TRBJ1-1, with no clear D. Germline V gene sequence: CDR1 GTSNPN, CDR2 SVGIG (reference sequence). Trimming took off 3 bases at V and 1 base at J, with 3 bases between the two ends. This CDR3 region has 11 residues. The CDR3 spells CAWRGNTEAFF. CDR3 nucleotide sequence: TGTGCCTGGAGGGGGAACACTGAAGCTTTCTTT.

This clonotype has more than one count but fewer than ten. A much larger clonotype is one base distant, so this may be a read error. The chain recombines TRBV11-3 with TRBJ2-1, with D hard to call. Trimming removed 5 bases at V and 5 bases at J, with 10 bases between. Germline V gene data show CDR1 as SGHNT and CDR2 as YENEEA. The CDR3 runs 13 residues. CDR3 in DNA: TGTGCCAGCAGCCATGACCGGAACAATGAGCAGTTCTTC. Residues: CASSHDRNNEQFF.

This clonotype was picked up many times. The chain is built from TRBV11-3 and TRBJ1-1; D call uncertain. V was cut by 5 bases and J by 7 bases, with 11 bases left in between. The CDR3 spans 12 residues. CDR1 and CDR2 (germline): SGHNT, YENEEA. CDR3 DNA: TGTGCCAGCAGCGGACGTGGGGTTGAAGCTTTCTTT. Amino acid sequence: CASSGRGVEAFF.

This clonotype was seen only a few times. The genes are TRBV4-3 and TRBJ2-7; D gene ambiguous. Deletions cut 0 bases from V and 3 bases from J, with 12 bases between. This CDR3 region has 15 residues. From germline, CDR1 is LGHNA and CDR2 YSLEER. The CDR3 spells CASSQDSYGDYEQYF. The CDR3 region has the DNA TGCGCCAGCAGCCAAGACTCGTATGGGGACTACGAGCAGTACTTC.

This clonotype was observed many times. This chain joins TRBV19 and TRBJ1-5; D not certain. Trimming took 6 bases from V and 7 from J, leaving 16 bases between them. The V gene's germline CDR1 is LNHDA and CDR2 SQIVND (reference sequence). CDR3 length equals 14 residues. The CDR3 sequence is CASRGIQVPQPQHF. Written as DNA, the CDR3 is TGTGCCAGTAGAGGGATTCAGGTTCCGCAGCCCCAGCATTTT. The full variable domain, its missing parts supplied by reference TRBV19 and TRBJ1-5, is DGGITQSPKYLFRKEGQNVTLSCEQNLNHDAMYWYRQDPGQGLRLIYYSQIVNDFQKGDIAEGYSVSREKKESFPLTVTSAQKNPTAFYLCASRGIQVPQPQHFGDGTRLSIL.